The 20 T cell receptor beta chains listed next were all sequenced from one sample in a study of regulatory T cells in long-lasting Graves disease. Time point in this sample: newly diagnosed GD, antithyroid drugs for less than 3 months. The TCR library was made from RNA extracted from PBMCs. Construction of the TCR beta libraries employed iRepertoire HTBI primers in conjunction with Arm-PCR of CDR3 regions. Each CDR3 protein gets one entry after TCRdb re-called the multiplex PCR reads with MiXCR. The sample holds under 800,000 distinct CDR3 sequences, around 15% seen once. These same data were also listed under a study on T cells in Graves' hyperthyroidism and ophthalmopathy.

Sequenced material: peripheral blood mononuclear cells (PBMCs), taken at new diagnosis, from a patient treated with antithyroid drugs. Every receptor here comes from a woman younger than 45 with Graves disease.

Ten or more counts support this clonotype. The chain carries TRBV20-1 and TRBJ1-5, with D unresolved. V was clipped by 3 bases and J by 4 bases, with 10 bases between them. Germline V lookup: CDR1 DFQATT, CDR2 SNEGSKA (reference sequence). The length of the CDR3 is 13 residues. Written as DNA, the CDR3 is TGCAGTGCTAGGTACCAGAAAAATCAGCCCCAGCATTTT. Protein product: CSARYQKNQPQHF.

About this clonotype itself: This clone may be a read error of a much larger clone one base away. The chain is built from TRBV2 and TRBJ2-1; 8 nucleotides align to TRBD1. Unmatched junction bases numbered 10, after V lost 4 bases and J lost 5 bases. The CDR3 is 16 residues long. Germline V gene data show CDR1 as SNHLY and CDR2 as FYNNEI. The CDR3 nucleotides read TGTGCCAGCAGTGGACGGACAGGGTCCGGGGACAATGAGCAGTTCTTC. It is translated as CASSGRTGSGDNEQFF. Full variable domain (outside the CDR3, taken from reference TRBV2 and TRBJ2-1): EPEVTQTPSHQVTQMGQEVILRCVPISNHLYFYWYRQILGQKVEFLVSFYNNEISEKSEIFDDQFSVERPDGSNFTLKIRSTKLEDSAMYFCASSGRTGSGDNEQFFGPGTRLTVL.

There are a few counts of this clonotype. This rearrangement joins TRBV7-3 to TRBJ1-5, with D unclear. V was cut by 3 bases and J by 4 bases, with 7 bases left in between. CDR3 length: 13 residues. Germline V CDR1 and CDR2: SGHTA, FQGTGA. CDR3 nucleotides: TGTGCCAGCAGCTTTACTTTAAATCAGCCCCAGCATTTT. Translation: CASSFTLNQPQHF.

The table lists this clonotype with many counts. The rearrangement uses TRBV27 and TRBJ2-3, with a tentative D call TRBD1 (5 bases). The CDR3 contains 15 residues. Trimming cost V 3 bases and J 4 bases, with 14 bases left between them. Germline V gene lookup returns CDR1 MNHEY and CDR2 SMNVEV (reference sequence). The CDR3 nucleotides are TGTGCCAGCAGTTTCGTTCCCCAGGGTTCAGATACGCAGTATTTT. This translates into CASSFVPQGSDTQYF.

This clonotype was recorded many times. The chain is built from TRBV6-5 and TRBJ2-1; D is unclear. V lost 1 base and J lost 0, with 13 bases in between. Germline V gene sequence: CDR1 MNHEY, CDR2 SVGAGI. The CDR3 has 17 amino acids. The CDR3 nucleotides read TGTGCCAGCAGTTACTTTGATTCCGGAAGCTCCTACAATGAGCAGTTCTTC. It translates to CASSYFDSGSSYNEQFF.

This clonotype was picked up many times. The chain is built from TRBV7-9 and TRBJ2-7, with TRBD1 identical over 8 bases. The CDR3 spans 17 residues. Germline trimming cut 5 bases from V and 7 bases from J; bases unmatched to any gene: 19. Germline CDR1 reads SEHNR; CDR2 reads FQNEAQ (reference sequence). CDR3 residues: CASSPLQGARRVEEQYF. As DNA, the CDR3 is TGTGCCAGCAGCCCTTTGCAGGGGGCTCGGCGGGTGGAGGAGCAGTACTTC.

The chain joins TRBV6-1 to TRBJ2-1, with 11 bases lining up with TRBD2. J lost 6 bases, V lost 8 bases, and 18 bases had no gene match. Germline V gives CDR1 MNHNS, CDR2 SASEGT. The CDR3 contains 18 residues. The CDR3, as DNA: TGTGCCAGCTTTGCCGCGGGGCTAGCGGGAGGAAAGGGCAATGAGCAGTTCTTC. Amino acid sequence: CASFAAGLAGGKGNEQFF.

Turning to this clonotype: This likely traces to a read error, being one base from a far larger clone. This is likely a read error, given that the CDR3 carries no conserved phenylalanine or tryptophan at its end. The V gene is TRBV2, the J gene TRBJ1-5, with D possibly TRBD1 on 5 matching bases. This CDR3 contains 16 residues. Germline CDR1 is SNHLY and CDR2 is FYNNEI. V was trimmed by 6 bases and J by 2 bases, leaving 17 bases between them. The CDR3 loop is CASRSGHLGGNQPQHS. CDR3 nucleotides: TGTGCCAGCAGATCCGGACACCTCGGGGGCAATCAGCCCCAGCATTCT.

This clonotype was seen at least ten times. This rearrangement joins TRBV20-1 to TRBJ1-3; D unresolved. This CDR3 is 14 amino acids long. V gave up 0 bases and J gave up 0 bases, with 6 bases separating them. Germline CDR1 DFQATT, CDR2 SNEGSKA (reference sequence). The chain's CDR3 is CSARDTVSGNTIYF. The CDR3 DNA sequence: TGCAGTGCTAGAGACACAGTCTCTGGAAACACCATATATTTT.

The CDR3 spells CASTAGHSGNTIYF. In DNA form, the CDR3 reads TGTGCCAGTACAGCAGGTCACTCTGGAAACACCATATATTTT. This chain connects TRBV19 to TRBJ1-3; D unresolved. The CDR3 spans 14 residues. CDR1 is LNHDA and CDR2 is SQIVND in the germline V gene (reference sequence). V was pared by 7 bases and J by 0 bases, with 10 bases between.

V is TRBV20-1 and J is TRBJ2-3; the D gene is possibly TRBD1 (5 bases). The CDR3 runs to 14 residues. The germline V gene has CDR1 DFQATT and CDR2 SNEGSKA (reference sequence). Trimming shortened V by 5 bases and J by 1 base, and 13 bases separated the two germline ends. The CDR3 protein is CSALRVMGTDTQYF. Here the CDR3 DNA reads TGCAGTGCTCTCAGGGTCATGGGCACAGATACGCAGTATTTT.

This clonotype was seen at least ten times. Here the CDR3 reads CASSIAGGGTQYF. The CDR3 bases are TGTGCCAGTAGTATTGCGGGGGGTGGGACCCAGTACTTC. The rearrangement uses TRBV19 and TRBJ2-5, with TRBD2 matching 8 bases. The CDR3 has 13 amino acids. With V trimmed by 3 bases and J by 7 bases, 4 bases remained unmatched. Germline V CDR1 and CDR2: LNHDA, SQIVND (reference sequence). Full variable domain (missing parts from reference TRBV19 and TRBJ2-5): DGGITQSPKYLFRKEGQNVTLSCEQNLNHDAMYWYRQDPGQGLRLIYYSQIVNDFQKGDIAEGYSVSREKKESFPLTVTSAQKNPTAFYLCASSIAGGGTQYFGPGTRLLVL.

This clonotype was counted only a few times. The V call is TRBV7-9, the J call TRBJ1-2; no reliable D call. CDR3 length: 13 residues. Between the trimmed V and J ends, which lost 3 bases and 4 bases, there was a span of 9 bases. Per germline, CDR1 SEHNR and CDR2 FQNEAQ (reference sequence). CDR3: CASSFRASYGYTF. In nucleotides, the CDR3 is TGTGCCAGCAGCTTCCGGGCCTCCTATGGCTACACCTTC.

Written as DNA, the CDR3 is TGTGCCAGCAGTTTTGGACAGGCGGGAGGCTACACCTTC. Translated: CASSFGQAGGYTF. The chain is built from TRBV5-4 and TRBJ1-2, with TRBD1 identical over 7 bases. This CDR3 comprises 13 residues. The germline gives CDR1 SGHNT, CDR2 YYREEE (reference sequence). With 5 bases clipped from V and 8 bases from J, the junction kept 9 bases outside the gene matches. Full variable domain (remainder filled in from reference TRBV5-4 and TRBJ1-2): ETGVTQSPTHLIKTRGQQVTLRCSSQSGHNTVSWYQQALGQGPQFIFQYYREEENGRGNFPPRFSGLQFPNYSSELNVNALELDDSALYLCASSFGQAGGYTFGSGTRLTVV.

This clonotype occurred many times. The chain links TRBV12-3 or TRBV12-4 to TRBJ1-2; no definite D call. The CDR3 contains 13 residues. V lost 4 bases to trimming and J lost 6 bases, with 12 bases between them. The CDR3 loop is CASSSQFRNGYTF. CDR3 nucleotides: TGTGCCAGCAGTTCCCAGTTCAGAAATGGCTACACCTTC.

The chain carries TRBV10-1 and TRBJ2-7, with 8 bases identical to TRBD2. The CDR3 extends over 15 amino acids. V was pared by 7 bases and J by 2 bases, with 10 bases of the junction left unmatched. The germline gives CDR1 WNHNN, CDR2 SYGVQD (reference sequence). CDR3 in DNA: TGCGCCAGCACCTACGGGACTAGAAACCCCTACGAGCAGTACTTC. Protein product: CASTYGTRNPYEQYF.

CDR3 DNA sequence: TGTGCCAGCAGGGGACAGGGCTATAATTCACCCCTCCACTTT. This translates into CASRGQGYNSPLHF. This sequence joins TRBV2 and TRBJ1-6; TRBD1 matches at 9 bases. CDR1 and CDR2 from the germline V gene are SNHLY and FYNNEI. J lost 3 bases, V lost 6 bases, and 0 bases had no gene match. The CDR3 length is 14 residues.

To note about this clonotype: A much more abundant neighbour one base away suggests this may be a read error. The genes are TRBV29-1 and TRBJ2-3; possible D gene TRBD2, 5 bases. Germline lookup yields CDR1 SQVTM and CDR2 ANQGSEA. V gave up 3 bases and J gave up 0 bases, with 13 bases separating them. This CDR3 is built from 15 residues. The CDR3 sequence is CSVEASGPSTDTQYF. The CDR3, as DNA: TGCAGCGTTGAGGCGAGCGGCCCTAGCACAGATACGCAGTATTTT.

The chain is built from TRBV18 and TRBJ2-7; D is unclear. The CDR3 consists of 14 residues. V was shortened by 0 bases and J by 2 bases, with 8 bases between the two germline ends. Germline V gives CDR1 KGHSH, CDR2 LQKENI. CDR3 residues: CASSPPFGTYEQYF. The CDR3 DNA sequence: TGTGCCAGCTCACCACCCTTCGGTACCTACGAGCAGTACTTC. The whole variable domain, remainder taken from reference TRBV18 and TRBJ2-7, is NAGVMQNPRHLVRRRGQEARLRCSPMKGHSHVYWYRQLPEEGLKFMVYLQKENIIDESGMPKERFSAEFPKEGPSILRIQQVVRGDSAAYFCASSPPFGTYEQYFGPGTRLTVT.

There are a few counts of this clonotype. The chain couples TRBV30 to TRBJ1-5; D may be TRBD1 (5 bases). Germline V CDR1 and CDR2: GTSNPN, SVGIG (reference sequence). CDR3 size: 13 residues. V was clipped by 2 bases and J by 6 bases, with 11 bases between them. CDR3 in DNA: TGTGCCTGGAGTCTAGGACAAGGTCAGCCCCAGCATTTT. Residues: CAWSLGQGQPQHF.